Presented here are 18 T cell receptor delta chains from one specimen sequenced in a study of gamma-delta chains in newborns, infants, children. TCRdb reapplied CATT to the reads. The sample has some 5,700 delta-chain clones; around 2.5% are singletons. Sample: blood. All receptors come from a child who was a newborn, infant or young child, either healthy, febrile or measles-vaccinated (not recorded which).

Note on this clone: Being one base from a much bigger clone, this may be a read error. Within the sample, other DNA sequences also encode this same CDR3. The genes are TRDV2 and TRDJ1; 8 nucleotides line up with TRDD3. The CDR3 is 17 amino acids. Germline V gene data show CDR1 as GEAIGNYY and CDR2 as EKD. CDR3 sequence reads: CACDTPWGYRHTDKLIF. The CDR3 DNA sequence: TGTGCCTGCGACACGCCCTGGGGATACAGGCACACCGATAAACTCATCTTT.

This clone has more than one count but fewer than ten. A much larger clone differs by one base, so this may be a read error. The sample carries other DNA sequences with the same CDR3. CDR3 in DNA: TGTGCCTGTGACACCGTCGGGGATACGGCTAGCTCCTGGGACACCCGGCAGATGTTTTTC. The encoded protein is CACDTVGDTASSWDTRQMFF. This chain links TRDV2 with TRDJ3; TRDD3 agrees at 9 bases. The CDR3 length is 20 residues. Germline V gene lookup returns CDR1 GEAIGNYY and CDR2 EKD.

Details on this clone: This DNA's translation and the protein TCRdb lists, from a much larger clone, do not match at residue 5, likely due to a read error; the protein shown is translated from the DNA. The chain joins TRDV2 to TRDJ3, with 9 bases matching TRDD3. The CDR3 contains 18 residues. Germline V gives CDR1 GEAIGNYY, CDR2 EKD. V trimming: 3 bases; J trimming: 0 bases; junction bases outside the gene matches: 5. The CDR3 coding sequence is TGTGCCTGTGACGCTGGGGGATGGAGCTCCTGGGACACCCGACAGATGTTTTTC. Translation gives CACDAGGWSSWDTRQMFF.

In the case of this clone: A much larger clone lies a single base off, so this may be a read error. The gene calls are TRDV2 and TRDJ3; 7 bases align to TRDD3. Germline V gene sequence: CDR1 GEAIGNYY, CDR2 EKD. The CDR3 is made up of 19 amino acids. CDR3 protein: CACGTADTRFSWDTRQMFF. In DNA form, the CDR3 reads TGTGCCTGTGGCACCGCGGATACGCGGTTCTCCTGGGACACCCGACAGATGTTTTTC.

With respect to this clone: Other DNA sequences of this sample code for an identical CDR3. The rearrangement uses TRDV2 and TRDJ3, with 12 nucleotides matching TRDD3. Germline V gene lookup returns CDR1 GEAIGNYY and CDR2 EKD. This CDR3 region has 21 residues. The junction had 8 bases not matched to a gene; V was cut back by 0 bases and J by 0 bases. The DNA for the CDR3 is TGTGCCTGTGACACCGTACTGGGGGATACCCCGAGCTCCTGGGACACCCGACAGATGTTTTTC. Translation: CACDTVLGDTPSSWDTRQMFF.

This clone was observed a few times. A much larger clone lies one base from this, so it may be a read error. Within the sample, other DNA sequences also encode this same CDR3. The chain carries TRDV2 and TRDJ3; TRDD3 might be the D (5 bases). The CDR3 has 16 amino acids. Germline CDR1 and CDR2: GEAIGNYY and EKD. CDR3 nucleotides: TGTGCCTGTGACCGGGTCGACTCCTGGGACACCCGGCAGATGTTTTTC. Its protein product is CACDRVDSWDTRQMFF.

This clone was seen a handful of times. This DNA's translation differs at residue 10 from TCRdb's protein, which comes from a much larger clone; a read error is likely, and the protein shown is translated from the DNA. The chain recombines TRDV2 with TRDJ2, with 12 bases identical to TRDD3. Germline-derived CDR1 and CDR2 are GEAIGNYY and EKD. This CDR3 contains 16 residues. Trimming cost V 2 bases and J 4 bases; bases outside gene matches: 4. The CDR3 coding sequence is TGTGCCTGTGACATACTGGGGGATACTTCGACAGCACAACTCTTCTTT. Its translation: CACDILGDTSTAQLFF.

Only a few counts were recorded for this clone. A read error likely explains why the TCRdb protein, taken from a much larger clone, differs from this DNA's translation at residue 3; the protein shown is translated from the DNA. DNA for the CDR3: TGTGCCAGTGACGGACTGGGGGATACGCACACCGATAAACTCATCTTT. It translates to CASDGLGDTHTDKLIF. J is TRDJ1 and V is TRDV2; 13 bases fit TRDD3. The CDR3 is 16 residues long. CDR1 GEAIGNYY and CDR2 EKD come from the germline V gene.

The J gene is TRDJ2, the V gene TRDV2; D may be TRDD3 (6 bases). This CDR3 has 18 amino acids. V was cut by 1 base and J by 1 base, with 18 bases left in between. CDR1 is GEAIGNYY and CDR2 is EKD in the germline V gene. The CDR3 spells CACDTGDPNGFLTAQLFF. CDR3 nucleotide sequence: TGTGCCTGTGACACAGGGGATCCGAACGGGTTTTTGACAGCACAACTCTTCTTT.

As regards this clone: The mismatch at residue 9 between this DNA's translation and the TCRdb protein of a much larger clone likely reflects a read error; the protein shown is translated from the DNA. This chain joins TRDV2 and TRDJ3; D uncertain. Germline V gene data show CDR1 as GEAIGNYY and CDR2 as EKD. This CDR3 region has 18 residues. Between the trimmed V and J ends, which lost 0 bases and 0 bases, there was a span of 11 bases. The CDR3 protein is CACDTVTRCSWDTRQMFF. The CDR3 nucleotides read TGTGCCTGTGACACCGTGACCCGATGCTCCTGGGACACCCGACAGATGTTTTTC.

Notes on this clone: Germline is not matched at one junction end, which may reflect a read error. This same CDR3 is encoded by further DNA sequences in the sample. The chain carries TRDV2 and TRDJ1; 9 bases line up with TRDD3. CDR1 is GEAIGNYY, CDR2 EKD, per germline. The CDR3 is made up of 14 amino acids. The CDR3 DNA sequence: TGTGCCTGTGACAAGTGGGGATACGCCGATAAACTCATCTTC. Translated: CACDKWGYADKLIF.

The chain joins TRDV2 to TRDJ3; TRDD3 is a possible D gene (5 bases). CDR1 GEAIGNYY and CDR2 EKD come from the germline V gene. This CDR3 has 19 amino acids. V was trimmed by 1 base and J by 0 bases, leaving 15 bases between them. This chain's CDR3 is CACDTGGIQSSWDTRQMFF. The DNA for the CDR3 is TGTGCCTGTGACACTGGAGGGATCCAGAGCTCCTGGGACACCCGACAGATGTTTTTC.

This clone ranks as large. The same CDR3 also results from other DNA sequences found in this sample. J is TRDJ3 and V is TRDV2; unclear D gene. This CDR3 region has 13 residues. Deletions cut 0 bases from V and 4 bases from J, with 0 bases between. The germline CDR1 and CDR2 sequences are GEAIGNYY and EKD. The CDR3 DNA sequence: TGTGCCTGTGACACCTGGGACACCCGACAGATGTTTTTC. Encoded protein: CACDTWDTRQMFF.

Comment on this clone: For this DNA, TCRdb reports the protein of a much larger clone, which diverges at residue 9, most likely from a read error; the protein presented here is translated directly from the DNA. The gene calls are TRDV2 and TRDJ2; 7 bases align to TRDD3. This CDR3 contains 18 residues. Trimming removed 1 base from V and 2 bases from J; junction bases left unmatched: 12. The germline gives CDR1 GEAIGNYY, CDR2 EKD. The CDR3 DNA follows: TGTGCCTGTGACACGATACTGGGGAATACGTCGTTGACAGCACAACTCTTCTTT. This gives the protein CACDTILGNTSLTAQLFF.

By share of the sample, this clone is medium-sized. This chain links TRDV2 with TRDJ3; 8 nucleotides agree with TRDD3. Trimming at V came to 2 bases and at J to 0 bases, leaving 5 bases not matched to a gene. The CDR3 length is 18 residues. Germline CDR1 is GEAIGNYY and CDR2 is EKD. CDR3 bases: TGTGCCTGTGACAAGCTGGGGGACTTCTCCTGGGACACCCGACAGATGTTTTTC. This encodes CACDKLGDFSWDTRQMFF.

This clone qualifies as medium-sized. The chain links TRDV2 to TRDJ3; 7 nucleotides align to TRDD3. V lost 0 bases and J lost 0; bases outside the gene matches: 4. The CDR3 contains 18 residues. The V gene's germline CDR1 is GEAIGNYY and CDR2 EKD. The CDR3 sequence: CACDTGWGNSWDTRQMFF. The CDR3 nucleotides are TGTGCCTGTGACACCGGATGGGGGAACTCCTGGGACACCCGACAGATGTTTTTC.

A word on this clone: Compared with germline, one end of the junction differs, possibly owing to a read error. V and J are TRDV2 and TRDJ2, with 8 positions matching TRDD3. Germline lookup yields CDR1 GEAIGNYY and CDR2 EKD. The CDR3 extends over 15 amino acids. CDR3 DNA sequence: TGTGCCTGTGACACTGGGGGATCTTTGACAGCACACCTCTTCTTT. As protein: CACDTGGSLTAHLFF.

This clone has a handful of counts. The chain combines TRDV2 with TRDJ3; TRDD3 agrees at 13 bases. CDR3 length: 20 amino acids. Germline lookup yields CDR1 GEAIGNYY and CDR2 EKD. V lost 0 bases and J lost 1; bases outside the gene matches: 5. DNA of the CDR3: TGTGCCTGTGACACCGGGGGACTGGGGGATACGTCCTGGGACACCCGACAGATGTTTTTC. Translating it yields CACDTGGLGDTSWDTRQMFF.